This entry features one TCR beta chain sequence. Its antigen is still unknown. The protocol was immunoSEQ multiplex PCR, while the TCRdb copy is restricted to in-frame clones and leaves out a portion. The sample includes 1,400,000 or so clones, 97% to 99% of them seen just once. The data derive from a study of shared clonotypes between healthy human individuals. The study's findings and limits: Compared with clonotypes that all four donors shared, non-shared clonotypes had lower generation probabilities.

The CDR3 totals 14 residues. CDR1 is MNHEY and CDR2 is SVGAGI in the germline V gene. V dropped 6 bases and J dropped 5; count of bases not matched to a gene: 7. The sequencing sample was made of naive CD4+ T cells sorted from blood. The subset here: CD45RA+ positively selected. The chain carries TRBV6-5 and TRBJ1-3; 7 nucleotides line up with TRBD1. The clonotype originates from a man aged 25-45 years in good health. The CDR3 here is CASRSGQPRNTIYF. In DNA, the CDR3 is TGTGCCAGCAGGTCGGGACAGCCCCGAAACACCATATATTTT.